This paragraph reports one TCR beta chain. The antigen remains undetermined. This sample is part of a study of identical twins. The study, taken as a whole, reports: Carriage of fewer insertions was seen in abundant cord blood beta clonotypes, whereas memory repertoires showed none.

From germline, CDR1 is MRHNA and CDR2 SNTAGT. V lost 5 bases and J lost 4; bases outside the gene matches: 11. The CDR3 sequence is 16 residues long. Template switching added a universal primer site; cDNA carried unique molecular identifiers. Each CDR3 protein is one row after TCRdb ran MiXCR on the 5' RACE reads. Here the sample spans hundreds of thousands of distinct CDR3 sequences, 9% to 15% being singletons. This sample also belongs to another study, concerning yellow fever vaccine responses in identical twins. As that report states: It has been reported that, in twins, the vaccine T cell response seemed partly convergent and partly personalized.

Sequencing input: CD8+ T cells sorted from blood. The receptor was isolated from a woman aged 18-29 years in good health. This chain links TRBV6-4 with TRBJ2-1; 7 nucleotides line up with TRBD2. The CDR3 here is CASSPGTTWTYNEQFF. The CDR3 DNA reads TGTGCCAGCAGTCCTGGGACTACATGGACATACAATGAGCAGTTCTTC.